This record looks at one TCR beta chain sequence and its context. Its antigen remains unidentified. Qualities for individual bases were not recorded, and no much larger clone is one base off. From the cysteine up to the phenylalanine, the CDR3 has a length of 13 residues. Left in the record is the CDR3 DNA by itself, 39 bases read in frame from the first base. CDR1 and CDR2 are read off the germline V gene as SGHDN and FVKESK. The trim is 3 bases for V and 2 bases for J, with a gap of 7 bases between the germline ends. This entry is derived from a study of blood T cell repertoires in COVID-19 (dated by TCRdb to the early 2020s). Regarding the research as a whole: Samples from collaborators originated in the United States, Italy and Spain and spanned both the acute and convalescent phases of COVID-19. A de-identified subject ID, COVID-19 status, age in years and sex were almost always included in the sample metadata. Where HLA class I and class II types were available, the types were taken from metadata supplied by the sample provider, not from assay-based typing. Deeply sampled blood TCRbeta repertoires from subjects exposed to, actively infected with, or recovered from COVID-19 were included in the dataset. The samples were drawn from the first 160 participants of the ongoing ImmuneRACE study and from 1,254 subjects provided by 6 global collaborators. The material from the prospective study consisted of cDNA or gDNA derived from T cells, B-cell-depleted T cells, or PBMCs. The repertoires were released in a freely available public database intended as a resource for research on the immune response to SARS-CoV-2. General conclusions and limits of the study: The amount of clinical and demographic metadata varied by source and participant and was provided uncurated.

Enrolling through a virtual design, the prospective study's participants ranged in age from roughly 18 to 95 years and lived across roughly 23 United States geographic areas. To assign participants to cohorts, the prospective study relied on clinical history that participants themselves reported in a screening survey and a study questionnaire. Recovered participants in ImmuneRACE Cohort 3 were defined as having two consecutive negative NP/OP PCR tests, clearance from a healthcare professional, or resolution of symptoms. Mobile phlebotomists in the prospective study collected whole blood, serum and a nasopharyngeal or oropharyngeal swab from every participant. Participants in the prospective study had the option to provide additional blood draws and questionnaires over a roughly two-month period. Before DNA extraction, blood samples from the prospective study were shipped at room temperature or frozen.

TCRbeta CDR3 regions were amplified from genomic DNA using the immunoSEQ Assay, a bias-controlled multiplex PCR. Per the source publication's procedure: The number of nucleated cells in each sample was estimated from the amplification of reference gene primers within the assay. To quantify the absolute abundance of each unique TCRbeta CDR3 rearrangement, sequence reads were collapsed and filtered. Productive Simpson clonality was computed per sample as the square root of Simpson's diversity index over productive rearrangements. TCRdb obtained this table from immuneACCESS and retained in-frame rearrangements with V and J assigned. These tables miss some clones; where compared with another copy, unresolved V genes account for less than half of the shortfall, and the remainder is unexplained. V and J calls and clone size follow that table, whereas D and trimming were derived from the DNA. The sample profile shows fewer than 400,000 clones; roughly 88% of them were found once. The ten largest clones capture around 5% of the sample.

The clonotype originates from a young man who had recovered from COVID-19. The V gene is TRBV14 and the J gene is TRBJ1-2; TRBD1 is perhaps the D gene, given 6 matching bases. Sequenced input: PBMCs or T cells enriched from blood (not recorded which). The DNA sequence is given as TGTGCCAGCAGCCATCAGGGGAACTATGGCTACACCTTC. Translated, this gives CASSHQGNYGYTF. With all but the CDR3 taken from the reference TRBV14 and TRBJ1-2 genes, the full variable domain is: EAGVTQFPSHSVIEKGQTVTLRCDPISGHDNLYWYRRVMGKEIKFLLHFVKESKQDESGMPNNRFLAERTGGTYSTLKVQPAELEDSGVYFCASSHQGNYGYTFGSGTRLTVV.